The clone carrying this T cell receptor beta chain has more than one count but fewer than ten. Its cognate antigen is unknown. This sample was included in a study of CD8 T cells in ankylosing spondylitis. Study conclusions and caveats: Peripheral blood held disease-linked clones only at relatively low frequency, and these were CD8+. A TCR beta motif of several highly homologous variants seemed to mark ankylosing spondylitis blood. Significantly higher representation of disease-linked clones was reported for matched ankylosing spondylitis synovial fluid.

V gave up 4 bases and J gave up 1 base; unmatched junction bases: 6. The CDR3 has 17 residues. Germline-derived CDR1 and CDR2 are MDHEN and SYDVKM. Scientists made TCR beta libraries using quantitative 5'-RACE with molecular barcodes. One entry per CDR3 protein, called by TCRdb with MiXCR from the 5' RACE reads. The repertoire includes 700,000 or so distinct CDR3 sequences, 15% to 20% of them detected once, and about a fifth sits in the top ten. The V gene is TRBV28, the J gene TRBJ2-7, with TRBD2 matching 14 bases. The sequencing input was blood, either unsorted or a sorted T cell fraction (not recorded which). The receptor was derived from a male donor with ankylosing spondylitis. Here the CDR3 DNA reads TGTGCCAGCAGTTCCTCGGGACTAGCGGGAGCGTCCTACGAGCAGTACTTC. Encoded protein: CASSSSGLAGASYEQYF. Supplemented by reference TRBV28 and TRBJ2-7, the full variable domain reads DVKVTQSSRYLVKRTGEKVFLECVQDMDHENMFWYRQDPGLGLRLIYFSYDVKMKEKGDIPEGYSVSREKKERFSLILESASTNQTSMYLCASSSSGLAGASYEQYFGPGTRLTVT.